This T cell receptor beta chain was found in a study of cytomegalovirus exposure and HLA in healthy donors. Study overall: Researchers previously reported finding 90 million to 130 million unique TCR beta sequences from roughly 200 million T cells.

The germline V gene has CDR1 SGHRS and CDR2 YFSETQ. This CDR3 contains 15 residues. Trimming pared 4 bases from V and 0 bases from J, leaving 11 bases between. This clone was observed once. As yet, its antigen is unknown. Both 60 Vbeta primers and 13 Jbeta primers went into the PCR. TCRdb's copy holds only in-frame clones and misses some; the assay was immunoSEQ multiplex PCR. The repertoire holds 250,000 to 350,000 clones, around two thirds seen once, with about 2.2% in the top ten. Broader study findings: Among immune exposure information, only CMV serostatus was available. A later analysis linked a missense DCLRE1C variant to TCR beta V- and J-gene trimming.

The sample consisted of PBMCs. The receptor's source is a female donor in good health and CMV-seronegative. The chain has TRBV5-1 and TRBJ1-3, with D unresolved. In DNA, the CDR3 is TGCGCCAGCAGCCCTGACACCGGCTCTGGAAACACCATATATTTT. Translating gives CASSPDTGSGNTIYF.